The rows below give T cell receptor beta chains drawn from one sample of a study of a mutant IDH1 vaccine in newly diagnosed glioma. Using immunoSEQ multiplex PCR, the repertoire was profiled, and TCRdb retains in-frame clones only, with some absent. The sample yields about 30,000 clones, 88% seen once. No antigen has been identified for these receptors. Sequences were derived from PBMCs, sampled from a glioma patient whose treatment included an IDH1 peptide vaccine. Receptor source: a man aged 40-49 years with glioma. Each CDR3 is given with its conserved first and last residue. D genes are given only for firm matches. Size values are once, few and many counts, or a class for expanded clones, and some rows have none.

D: TRBD2
V: TRBV5-1
J: TRBJ2-2
size: .
CDR3: CASIPGTSGRNTGELFF
DNA: TGCGCCAGCATCCCCGGGACTAGCGGGAGAAACACCGGGGAGCTGTTTTTT

D: TRBD1
V: TRBV18
J: TRBJ1-5
size: .
CDR3: CASSPTGEGSNQPQHF
DNA: TGTGCCAGCTCACCAACAGGGGAAGGGAGCAATCAGCCCCAGCATTTT

D: TRBD2
V: TRBV6-5
J: TRBJ2-3
size: .
CDR3: CASSLTSGSATDTQYF
DNA: TGTGCCAGCAGTTTGACTAGCGGGAGTGCCACAGATACGCAGTATTTT

D: .
V: TRBV5-5
J: TRBJ1-5
size: .
CDR3: CASSPLGDQPQHF
DNA: TGTGCCAGCAGCCCTTTGGGCGATCAGCCCCAGCATTTT

D: TRBD2
V: TRBV9
J: TRBJ2-1
size: .
CDR3: CASSASSTSGGAARFF
DNA: TGTGCCAGCAGCGCTTCCTCGACTAGCGGGGGGGCCGCGCGGTTCTTC

D: TRBD1
V: TRBV9
J: TRBJ2-7
size: .
CDR3: CASSDTGGPYEQYF
DNA: TGTGCCAGCAGCGACACAGGGGGCCCCTACGAGCAGTACTTC

D: .
V: TRBV5-6
J: TRBJ1-1
size: medium-sized
CDR3: CASSPTYDPNTEAFF
DNA: TGTGCCAGCAGCCCAACTTATGATCCGAACACTGAAGCTTTCTTT

D: .
V: TRBV5-1
J: TRBJ1-1
size: once
CDR3: CASREDLMNTEAFF
DNA: TGCGCCAGCCGAGAGGACTTAATGAACACTGAAGCTTTCTTT

D: .
V: TRBV29-1
J: TRBJ2-2
size: .
CDR3: CSVGSVGAANTGELFF
DNA: TGCAGCGTTGGGTCGGTGGGGGCCGCGAACACCGGGGAGCTGTTTTTT

D: TRBD1
V: TRBV10-2
J: TRBJ2-1
size: .
CDR3: CASRDRGIEQFF
DNA: TGCGCCAGCCGGGACAGGGGGATTGAGCAGTTCTTC

D: .
V: TRBV27
J: TRBJ2-3
size: .
CDR3: CASSSLGRAGADTQYF
DNA: TGTGCCAGCAGTTCCCTCGGGCGGGCCGGGGCAGATACGCAGTATTTT

D: TRBD1
V: TRBV12-5
J: TRBJ2-2
size: .
CDR3: CASGLAWGQGDTGELFF
DNA: TGTGCTAGTGGTTTGGCATGGGGACAGGGGGACACCGGGGAGCTGTTTTTT

D: TRBD1
V: TRBV15
J: TRBJ1-4
size: few
CDR3: CATSRARVDRGEKLFF
DNA: TGTGCCACCAGCAGAGCCCGAGTTGACAGGGGCGAAAAACTGTTTTTT

D: TRBD2
V: TRBV5-1
J: TRBJ2-1
size: .
CDR3: CASSLGLAGGTYNEQFF
DNA: TGCGCCAGCAGCCTCGGACTAGCGGGGGGAACCTACAATGAGCAGTTCTTC

D: .
V: TRBV9
J: TRBJ2-7
size: .
CDR3: CASSADVSSYEQYF
DNA: TGTGCCAGCAGCGCCGACGTCAGCTCCTACGAGCAGTACTTC

D: TRBD2
V: TRBV4-1
J: TRBJ2-1
size: once
CDR3: CASSSPLAGEYNEQFF
DNA: TGCGCCAGCAGCTCCCCCCTAGCGGGGGAGTACAATGAGCAGTTCTTC

D: .
V: TRBV11-1
J: TRBJ1-2
size: .
CDR3: CASSREANYGYTF
DNA: TGTGCCAGCAGTAGAGAAGCTAACTATGGCTACACCTTC

D: TRBD1
V: TRBV19
J: TRBJ2-7
size: .
CDR3: CASSIRTGVYEQYF
DNA: TGTGCCAGTAGTATAAGGACAGGCGTCTACGAGCAGTACTTC

D: TRBD1
V: TRBV11-1
J: TRBJ2-5
size: few
CDR3: CASSSLQGKETQYF
DNA: TGTGCCAGCAGCTCCCTACAGGGGAAGGAGACCCAGTACTTC

D: TRBD1
V: TRBV6-5
J: TRBJ2-7
size: .
CDR3: CASSLRDRSYEQYF
DNA: TGTGCCAGCAGTCTCCGGGACAGGTCCTACGAGCAGTACTTC

D: TRBD1
V: TRBV2
J: TRBJ1-5
size: .
CDR3: CASRDRGPGNQPQHF
DNA: TGTGCCAGCCGGGACAGGGGGCCGGGCAATCAGCCCCAGCATTTT

D: TRBD1
V: TRBV19
J: TRBJ2-7
size: .
CDR3: CASTPGTGSYEQYF
DNA: TGTGCCAGTACTCCCGGGACAGGGAGCTACGAGCAGTACTTC

D: .
V: TRBV5-1
J: TRBJ1-1
size: .
CDR3: CASSLSNTEAFF
DNA: TGCGCCAGCAGCTTGTCCAACACTGAAGCTTTCTTT

D: .
V: TRBV7-9
J: TRBJ2-7
size: .
CDR3: CASSLGVPDEQYF
DNA: TGTGCCAGCAGCTTAGGGGTACCCGACGAGCAGTACTTC

D: .
V: TRBV7-6
J: TRBJ1-4
size: .
CDR3: CASSSPTGPNEKLFF
DNA: TGTGCCAGCAGCTCACCGACAGGACCTAATGAAAAACTGTTTTTT

D: TRBD1
V: TRBV5-8
J: TRBJ2-3
size: once
CDR3: CASSFLGTGKTDTQYF
DNA: TGTGCCAGCAGCTTTTTAGGGACAGGGAAAACAGATACGCAGTATTTT

D: .
V: TRBV9
J: TRBJ1-2
size: .
CDR3: CASSVDRKGYTF
DNA: TGTGCCAGCAGCGTAGACAGAAAAGGCTACACCTTC

D: .
V: TRBV5-4
J: TRBJ1-1
size: .
CDR3: CASSSDTEGWNTEAFF
DNA: TGTGCCAGCAGCTCTGACACCGAGGGATGGAACACTGAAGCTTTCTTT

D: .
V: TRBV28
J: TRBJ2-3
size: .
CDR3: CASSDRGITDTQYF
DNA: TGTGCCAGCAGTGATAGGGGAATCACAGATACGCAGTATTTT

D: TRBD1
V: TRBV10-2
J: TRBJ1-5
size: .
CDR3: CATQRQGASNQPQHF
DNA: TGCGCCACCCAGAGACAGGGGGCCAGCAATCAGCCCCAGCATTTT

D: .
V: TRBV7-8
J: TRBJ1-1
size: .
CDR3: CASRIPPAGTNTEAFF
DNA: TGTGCCAGCAGGATACCCCCGGCAGGGACGAACACTGAAGCTTTCTTT

D: TRBD1
V: TRBV10-2
J: TRBJ1-5
size: .
CDR3: CASSTGTGQQPQHF
DNA: TGCGCCAGCAGTACCGGGACAGGGCAACAGCCCCAGCATTTT

D: .
V: TRBV19
J: TRBJ1-5
size: .
CDR3: CASSTTGTSQPQHF
DNA: TGTGCCAGTAGTACAACCGGGACAAGTCAGCCCCAGCATTTT

D: TRBD2
V: TRBV11-2
J: TRBJ2-1
size: .
CDR3: CASSSVGLAGNEQFF
DNA: TGTGCCAGCAGCTCCGTAGGACTAGCGGGCAATGAGCAGTTCTTC

D: .
V: TRBV5-1
J: TRBJ1-4
size: .
CDR3: CASSLGGLTNEKLFF
DNA: TGCGCCAGCAGCTTAGGCGGCTTAACTAATGAAAAACTGTTTTTT

D: .
V: TRBV6-6
J: TRBJ2-1
size: .
CDR3: CASSYSWNEQFF
DNA: TGTGCCAGCAGCTACTCGTGGAATGAGCAGTTCTTC

D: TRBD1
V: TRBV19
J: TRBJ1-1
size: .
CDR3: CASSRGQLNTEAFF
DNA: TGTGCCAGTAGTCGGGGACAGTTGAACACTGAAGCTTTCTTT

D: .
V: TRBV7-2
J: TRBJ1-5
size: .
CDR3: CASSSGGGQPQHF
DNA: TGTGCCAGCAGTTCTGGAGGGGGACAGCCCCAGCATTTT

D: .
V: TRBV28
J: TRBJ2-2
size: .
CDR3: CASSLPIGTGELFF
DNA: TGTGCCAGCAGTTTACCGATAGGCACCGGGGAGCTGTTTTTT